One sample yielded the 31 T cell receptor beta chains listed below, sequenced in a study of metastatic and nonmetastatic thyroid tumors (dated by TCRdb to the early 2020s). No patient had received any treatment before thyroid surgery. Preparation of the library involved PCR. TCRdb records Illumina HiSeq 4000 as the sequencer. TCRdb trimmed the raw reads at Q25, called clones with MiXCR and kept productive beta chains. A total of about 15,000 clones appear in this sample, roughly a quarter of them only once. Clones ranked in the top ten supply 15% of the sample. The sample was tumor tissue. The receptor source for this set is a female donor with papillary thyroid cancer or a benign thyroid nodule (not recorded which). Some clones in this sample may be carry-over from other donors' samples.

This clone occurred many times. CDR3 in DNA: TGCGCCAGCAGCTTGGTAGCGGGAGATAACACCGGGGAGCTGTTTTTT. Protein: CASSLVAGDNTGELFF. The chain carries TRBV5-1 and TRBJ2-2; 9 bases map to TRBD2. J was trimmed by 2 bases and V by 0 bases; bases with no gene match: 2. The V gene's germline CDR1 is SGHRS and CDR2 YFSETQ. The CDR3 is 16 amino acids.

The chain carries TRBV12-3 or TRBV12-4 and TRBJ1-2, with D tentatively TRBD1 (5 bases). V was clipped by 6 bases and J by 8 bases, with 22 bases between them. This CDR3 has 15 residues. CDR3 amino acids: CASSRSTEPFFGYTF. The CDR3 DNA follows: TGTGCCAGCAGCAGGTCGACAGAGCCTTTCTTCGGCTACACCTTC.

This clone was found many times. The CDR3 DNA is TGTGCCAGCAGCCAAGAAGGCTTGGGCGGGAGGGCCGTTCTAGCAGATACGCAGTATTTT. This sequence encodes CASSQEGLGGRAVLADTQYF. V usage is TRBV3-1 and J usage is TRBJ2-3; 9 nucleotides agree with TRBD2. V gave up 0 bases and J gave up 4 bases; unmatched junction bases: 17. The CDR3 is 20 amino acids. Germline CDR1 and CDR2: LGHDT and YNNKEL (reference sequence).

With regard to this clone: The conserved closing phenylalanine or tryptophan is absent in this CDR3, likely reflecting a read error. The chain joins TRBV28 to TRBJ1-1, with a tentative D call TRBD1 (6 bases). Germline CDR1 MDHEN, CDR2 SYDVKM. The CDR3 runs to 13 residues. The CDR3 DNA follows: TGTGCCATCAGTCCTCGGGGGCAGATAGAAGCTTTCCTT. It is translated as CAISPRGQIEAFL.

Judged by abundance, this clone is medium-sized (0.01 to 0.1%). The chain is built from TRBV7-8 and TRBJ1-2; D is undetermined. Germline V CDR1 and CDR2: SGHVS, FQNEAQ. V lost 1 base and J lost 0, with 9 bases in between. There are 15 residues in the CDR3. The CDR3 is CASSLGGASNYGYTF. For the CDR3, the DNA is TGTGCCAGCAGCTTAGGCGGCGCTTCTAACTATGGCTACACCTTC.

In its sample, this clone is medium-sized (0.01 to 0.1%). The CDR3 bases are TGTGCCAGCAGCGTGGGCTACAATGAGCAGTTCTTC. Translated: CASSVGYNEQFF. The chain is built from TRBV9 and TRBJ2-1; D ambiguous. V shed 2 bases and J shed 3 bases, with 3 bases lying between them. This CDR3 comprises 12 residues. Looked up from germline, CDR1 is SGDLS and CDR2 is YYNGEE.

This sequence joins TRBV20-1 and TRBJ2-7, with a possible D match to TRBD1 (5 bases). The CDR3 is 12 residues long. Germline V gene lookup returns CDR1 DFQATT and CDR2 SNEGSKA (reference sequence). The V end lost 8 bases, the J end lost 2 bases, and 13 bases lay between the germline ends. CDR3 nucleotides: TGCAGTTGGCAGGGTAGTGCCTACGAGCAGTACTTC. Protein product: CSWQGSAYEQYF.

This clone was counted a single time. This chain connects TRBV11-2 to TRBJ1-2; 7 bases fit TRBD1. Germline CDR1 SGHAT, CDR2 FQNNGV. The CDR3 is 16 residues long. After removal of 5 bases from V and 7 bases from J, the junction contained 16 bases not matched to a gene. Written as DNA, the CDR3 is TGTGCCAGCAGCCACTACTTGGAAGGGGGCGTAAGTGGCTACACCTTC. Protein: CASSHYLEGGVSGYTF.

The gene calls are TRBV5-4 and TRBJ2-1; a possible D gene is TRBD1 (6 bases). Trimming took 2 bases from V and 5 from J, leaving 14 bases between them. The germline gives CDR1 SGHNT, CDR2 YYREEE (reference sequence). This CDR3 has 15 residues. The CDR3 sequence: CASSFLTGTNNEQFF. CDR3 DNA: TGTGCCAGCAGCTTTTTGACCGGGACAAACAATGAGCAGTTCTTC.

The chain carries TRBV28 and TRBJ1-5; TRBD1 might be the D (5 bases). Germline V CDR1 and CDR2: MDHEN, SYDVKM. V was cut by 9 bases and J by 2 bases, with 8 bases left in between. This CDR3 is built from 12 residues. The CDR3 protein is CARRGCNQPQHF. The CDR3 region has the DNA TGTGCCAGAAGGGGTTGCAATCAGCCCCAGCATTTT.

The rearrangement links TRBV11-2 to TRBJ2-1; 11 bases agree with TRBD2. Germline lookup yields CDR1 SGHAT and CDR2 FQNNGV. The ends lost 1 base at V and 10 bases at J; junction bases unmatched: 12. This CDR3 contains 17 residues. CDR3 region: CASSLVISGGAQEEQFF. CDR3 bases: TGTGCCAGCAGCTTAGTAATTAGCGGGGGGGCTCAGGAGGAGCAGTTCTTC.

The V and J genes are TRBV30 and TRBJ1-5; D remains ambiguous. The germline CDR1 and CDR2 sequences are GTSNPN and SVGIG (reference sequence). This CDR3 is 14 amino acids long. Trimming left V 3 bases short and J 4 bases short, with 13 bases between. CDR3 DNA sequence: TGTGCCTGGAGCCGAGAAACAAATAATCAGCCCCAGCATTTT. This translates into CAWSRETNNQPQHF.

Ten or more counts support this clone. The rearrangement links TRBV6-4 to TRBJ1-1; D gene unclear. V was shortened by 8 bases and J by 0 bases, with 10 bases between the two germline ends. The V gene's germline CDR1 is MRHNA and CDR2 SNTAGT. The CDR3 is 13 residues long. Written as DNA, the CDR3 is TGTGCCAGCGCACGGGAAATGAACACTGAAGCTTTCTTT. It specifies CASAREMNTEAFF.

By sample share, this clone is medium-sized. The chain combines TRBV6-1 with TRBJ2-5; D uncertain. Germline CDR1 reads MNHNS; CDR2 reads SASEGT. The CDR3 extends over 13 amino acids. Trimming took 5 bases from V and 3 from J, leaving 10 bases between them. The CDR3 DNA is TGTGCCAGCAGTTCACAGAGAAAAGAGACCCAGTACTTC. Translating it yields CASSSQRKETQYF.

This clone was found a few times. The chain is built from TRBV2 and TRBJ2-7; TRBD1 agrees at 8 bases. The V and J ends lost 5 bases and 4 bases, in that order; junction bases with no gene match: 10. In germline, CDR1 is SNHLY, CDR2 FYNNEI. There are 15 residues in the CDR3. The chain's CDR3 is CASSTTGAQGYEQYF. In DNA, the CDR3 is TGTGCCAGCAGTACGACAGGGGCACAGGGGTACGAGCAGTACTTC.

The chain links TRBV11-3 to TRBJ2-3; 8 positions match TRBD2. The CDR3 covers 15 residues. The V gene end was trimmed by 5 bases and the J gene end by 3 bases; junction bases not matched to a gene: 7. Looked up from germline, CDR1 is SGHNT and CDR2 is YENEEA. The CDR3 is CASSLGLAVTDTQYF. In DNA form, the CDR3 reads TGTGCCAGCAGCCTCGGACTAGCCGTGACAGATACGCAGTATTTT.

The J gene is TRBJ1-5, the V gene TRBV20-1, with TRBD1 matching over 7 bases. The CDR3 runs to 13 residues. The germline CDR1 and CDR2 sequences are DFQATT and SNEGSKA (reference sequence). The V gene end was trimmed by 5 bases and the J gene end by 7 bases; junction bases not matched to a gene: 8. The CDR3 region has the DNA TGCAGTGCTGCACAGGGGCTCGACCAGCCCCAGCATTTT. Protein product: CSAAQGLDQPQHF.

This clone was picked up a small number of times. This chain uses TRBV6-1 with TRBJ1-2, with a tentative D call TRBD1 (6 bases). The CDR3 sequence is 15 residues long. V lost 7 bases to trimming and J lost 0 bases, with 15 bases between them. Germline V gene data show CDR1 as MNHNS and CDR2 as SASEGT. The CDR3 reads CASTEGRGANYGYTF. The CDR3 DNA follows: TGTGCCAGCACCGAGGGCAGGGGAGCTAACTATGGCTACACCTTC.

By its share, this clone is medium-sized. The chain combines TRBV18 with TRBJ2-3; a weak D match, TRBD1 (7 bases). V lost 6 bases and J 3 bases, leaving 16 bases between the germline ends. Germline CDR1 and CDR2: KGHSH and LQKENI. This CDR3 has 15 amino acids. The CDR3 is CASSRLTGRTDTQYF. The DNA for the CDR3 is TGTGCCAGCTCTCGCTTGACAGGGAGGACAGATACGCAGTATTTT. Full variable domain (remainder filled in from reference TRBV18 and TRBJ2-3): NAGVMQNPRHLVRRRGQEARLRCSPMKGHSHVYWYRQLPEEGLKFMVYLQKENIIDESGMPKERFSAEFPKEGPSILRIQQVVRGDSAAYFCASSRLTGRTDTQYFGPGTRLTVL.

This chain connects TRBV20-1 to TRBJ2-1; 10 bases align to TRBD2. This CDR3 comprises 15 residues. Germline-derived CDR1 and CDR2 are DFQATT and SNEGSKA (reference sequence). V lost 3 bases to trimming and J lost 10 bases; unmatched junction nucleotides: 12. CDR3 sequence (DNA): TGCAGTGCTAGGGGGGGGCTAGCGGGAGAAGGGGAGCAGTTCTTC. It translates to CSARGGLAGEGEQFF.

This clone was seen a few times. The chain links TRBV10-1 to TRBJ2-1; D assignment may be TRBD1 or TRBD2 (5 bases each). The germline V and J ends were trimmed by 5 bases and 3 bases, with 17 bases remaining between them. CDR1 and CDR2 (germline): WNHNN, SYGVQD (reference sequence). The CDR3 runs 16 residues. The chain's CDR3 is CASSTGTSDFYNEQFF. The CDR3 DNA reads as TGCGCCAGCAGTACCGGGACCTCAGATTTCTACAATGAGCAGTTCTTC.

The sample holds a few counts of this clone. A single base separates this from a much larger clone, so it may be a read error. This chain joins TRBV29-1 and TRBJ1-2, with no clear D. Germline-derived CDR1 and CDR2 are SQVTM and ANQGSEA. This CDR3 is built from 14 residues. CDR3 sequence (DNA): TGCAGCGTTGAAGAAGATGAGGGAATCTATTGCTACACCTTC. As protein: CSVEEDEGIYCYTF.

The chain couples TRBV2 to TRBJ1-5; D gene uncertain. V lost 7 bases and J 2 bases, leaving 9 bases between the germline ends. Germline V gene data show CDR1 as SNHLY and CDR2 as FYNNEI. This CDR3 comprises 13 residues. CDR3 in amino acids: CASNRWGNQPQHF. The CDR3, as DNA: TGTGCCAGCAACCGGTGGGGCAATCAGCCCCAGCATTTT.

CDR3 loop: CASSTRLSSGRRYEQYF. For the CDR3, the DNA is TGTGCCAGCAGTACCCGACTATCTAGCGGGAGACGTTACGAGCAGTACTTC. The chain uses TRBV6-2 or TRBV6-3 and TRBJ2-7; 10 bases line up with TRBD2. Germline V gives CDR1 MNHEY, CDR2 SVGEGT. V was clipped by 5 bases and J by 4 bases; unmatched bases: 14. The CDR3 length is 17 residues.

This clone was detected many times. V usage is TRBV30 and J usage is TRBJ1-1; D is undetermined. In germline, CDR1 is GTSNPN, CDR2 SVGIG (reference sequence). V was clipped by 2 bases and J by 3 bases, with 13 bases between them. This CDR3 has 14 amino acids. CDR3 amino acids: CAWSTVYLDTEAFF. In DNA, the CDR3 is TGTGCCTGGAGTACAGTGTACCTGGACACTGAAGCTTTCTTT.

This clone was counted at least ten times. The chain couples TRBV7-2 to TRBJ2-2; 11 bases align to TRBD2. The V gene end was trimmed by 0 bases and the J gene end by 7 bases; junction bases not matched to a gene: 4. The CDR3 contains 16 residues. In germline, CDR1 is SGHTA, CDR2 FQGNSA. CDR3 DNA: TGTGCCAGCAGCTTAGCGAGACTAGCGGGAAGCGGGGAGCTGTTTTTT. The encoded protein is CASSLARLAGSGELFF.

This clone was seen more than once but under ten times. The chain combines TRBV15 with TRBJ1-2; possibly TRBD1 for D (5 bases). From germline, CDR1 is LNHNV and CDR2 YYDKDF (reference sequence). V shed 1 base and J shed 5 bases, with 20 bases lying between them. The CDR3 extends over 17 amino acids. The chain's CDR3 is CATSRGSTDISRYGYTF. Written as DNA, the CDR3 is TGTGCCACCAGCAGAGGGTCGACGGACATCTCTAGATATGGCTACACCTTC.

CDR3 protein: CASSEYGALAKNIQYF. CDR3 DNA sequence: TGTGCCAGCAGTGAGTATGGGGCCCTAGCCAAAAACATTCAGTACTTC. The chain has TRBV6-1 and TRBJ2-4; TRBD1 might be the D (5 bases). Trimming took 3 bases from V and 0 from J, leaving 12 bases between them. Germline V gene data show CDR1 as MNHNS and CDR2 as SASEGT. There are 16 residues in the CDR3.

Judged by abundance, this clone is medium-sized (0.01 to 0.1%). The V and J genes are TRBV20-1 and TRBJ1-1; 8 positions match TRBD1. With 3 bases clipped from V and 3 bases from J, the junction kept 12 bases outside the gene matches. This CDR3 is 16 amino acids long. Germline V gene sequence: CDR1 DFQATT, CDR2 SNEGSKA (reference sequence). The chain's CDR3 is CSARNSGQGPYTEAFF. The CDR3 DNA reads TGCAGTGCTAGGAATTCCGGACAGGGCCCTTACACTGAAGCTTTCTTT.

The chain combines TRBV27 with TRBJ2-5; the D is unclear. Trimming took 2 bases from V and 5 from J, leaving 9 bases between them. The CDR3 contains 13 residues. Germline CDR1 reads MNHEY; CDR2 reads SMNVEV (reference sequence). CDR3 bases: TGTGCCAGCAGTTTAGGTGGTGGGGAGACCCAGTACTTC. Its protein is CASSLGGGETQYF.

This clone was seen a few times. The chain joins TRBV27 to TRBJ1-6, with D maybe TRBD1 (5 bases). Between the trimmed V and J ends, which lost 5 bases and 0 bases, there was a span of 14 bases. CDR3 length: 17 residues. Germline V gene sequence: CDR1 MNHEY, CDR2 SMNVEV (reference sequence). CDR3 residues: CASSRDFSSSYNSPLHF. The DNA of the CDR3 is TGTGCCAGCAGTCGGGACTTTTCGAGCTCCTATAATTCACCCCTCCACTTT.